The source of this TCR beta chain is a study of cytomegalovirus exposure and HLA in healthy donors. Findings and caveats of the study: An ancestry cluster, one associated with Asian ancestry, reportedly showed fewer N-insertions than the approximately 700-donor mean in a later analysis.

In germline, CDR1 is KGHSH, CDR2 LQKENI. The CDR3 length is 17 residues. The ends lost 0 bases at V and 0 bases at J; junction bases unmatched: 3. As for this clone: Its antigen is unknown.

PCR amplification relied on 60 Vbeta primers (plus 13 Jbeta primers). The repertoire was sequenced with immunoSEQ multiplex PCR; TCRdb's copy has only in-frame clones and lacks some. The top ten clones hold about 2% of a sample with 100,000 to 150,000 clones, about 82% of them seen once. The chain carries TRBV18 and TRBJ1-4; 8 bases line up with TRBD1. The TCR sequence derives from a man between 50 and 59 years old in good health and CMV-seronegative. The sequencing sample was made of PBMCs. DNA for the CDR3: TGTGCCAGCTCACCACCAGACAGGGGCCCAACTAATGAAAAACTGTTTTTT. Translated, it gives CASSPPDRGPTNEKLFF. Full variable domain (outside the CDR3, taken from reference TRBV18 and TRBJ1-4): NAGVMQNPRHLVRRRGQEARLRCSPMKGHSHVYWYRQLPEEGLKFMVYLQKENIIDESGMPKERFSAEFPKEGPSILRIQQVVRGDSAAYFCASSPPDRGPTNEKLFFGSGTQLSVL.